These 26 T cell receptor beta chains share one sample of origin, sequenced in a study of early T cells in non-severe SARS-CoV-2 infection. TCRdb fed the 5' RACE reads into MiXCR, producing one record per CDR3 protein. The table lists over 45,000 distinct CDR3 sequences, roughly 8.2% of them singletons. The specimen was whole blood, collected at baseline. The receptor source for this set is an adult who was a healthcare worker with PCR-confirmed SARS-CoV-2 infection or an uninfected control (not recorded which).

The chain couples TRBV5-1 to TRBJ2-2; TRBD1 matches at 7 bases. The CDR3 covers 15 residues. V shed 2 bases and J 0 bases; nucleotides not matched to a gene: 1. CDR1 and CDR2 (germline): SGHRS, YFSETQ. CDR3 protein: CASSFDRANTGELFF. CDR3 coding DNA: TGCGCCAGCAGCTTTGACAGGGCGAACACCGGGGAGCTGTTTTTT. The variable domain in full, completed from reference TRBV5-1 and TRBJ2-2, reads KAGVTQTPRYLIKTRGQQVTLSCSPISGHRSVSWYQQTPGQGLQFLFEYFSETQRNKGNFPGRFSGRQFSNSRSEMNVSTLELGDSALYLCASSFDRANTGELFFGEGSRLTVL.

This chain joins TRBV21-1 and TRBJ2-3; the table names TRBD1, a call not compared with the DNA. TRBV21-1 counts as a pseudogene. CDR3 length: 17 amino acids. This CDR3 reads CASSLNGTPGVTDTQYF. The CDR3 DNA reads TGTGCCAGCAGCCTTAATGGGACCCCGGGAGTAACAGATACGCAGTATTTT.

This clonotype was seen ten or more times. The chain is built from TRBV7-8 and TRBJ2-7, with 7 bases identical to TRBD1. This CDR3 comprises 14 residues. Looked up from germline, CDR1 is SGHVS and CDR2 is FQNEAQ. The V gene end was trimmed by 5 bases and the J gene end by 7 bases; junction bases not matched to a gene: 11. CDR3 residues: CASSPRDSRREQYF. In nucleotides, the CDR3 is TGTGCCAGCAGCCCCCGGGACAGCCGAAGGGAGCAGTACTTC.

The chain couples TRBV3-1 to TRBJ1-1; D call uncertain. Germline loops: CDR1 LGHDT, CDR2 YNNKEL (reference sequence). The V and J ends lost 6 bases and 3 bases respectively, with 11 bases between them. This CDR3 is built from 13 residues. The CDR3 DNA reads as TGTGCCAGCAGTCGACGATTGGACACTGAAGCTTTCTTT. It is translated as CASSRRLDTEAFF.

The chain employs TRBV5-1 and TRBJ1-2; D possibly corresponds to TRBD1 (6 bases). Trimming left V 4 bases short and J 4 bases short, with 20 bases between. The CDR3 consists of 16 residues. Germline CDR1 reads SGHRS; CDR2 reads YFSETQ. CDR3 amino acids: CASSRSRGTASYGYTF. CDR3 nucleotides: TGCGCCAGCAGCCGATCTAGGGGGACGGCTAGCTATGGCTACACCTTC.

CDR3 sequence (DNA): TGTGCCAGCTCACCACCGGGGTTTAGCACAGATACGCAGTATTTT. Translating it yields CASSPPGFSTDTQYF. The V gene is TRBV18, the J gene TRBJ2-3, with D uncertain. Per the germline V gene, CDR1 is KGHSH and CDR2 is LQKENI. This CDR3 comprises 15 residues. V lost 0 bases and J 0 bases, leaving 7 bases between the germline ends. The entire variable domain, with the rest obtained from reference TRBV18 and TRBJ2-3, is as follows: NAGVMQNPRHLVRRRGQEARLRCSPMKGHSHVYWYRQLPEEGLKFMVYLQKENIIDESGMPKERFSAEFPKEGPSILRIQQVVRGDSAAYFCASSPPGFSTDTQYFGPGTRLTVL.

In its sample, this clonotype was seen many times. In DNA, the CDR3 is TGTGCCAGCAGCTCTTACAGGGGAGAGACCCAGTACTTC. Translation gives CASSSYRGETQYF. This chain uses TRBV7-9 with TRBJ2-5; 7 bases line up with TRBD1. Germline V gene sequence: CDR1 SEHNR, CDR2 FQNEAQ (reference sequence). J was trimmed by 4 bases and V by 4 bases; bases with no gene match: 3. CDR3 length equals 13 residues.

The chain couples TRBV12-3 or TRBV12-4 to TRBJ2-1; 12 bases match TRBD2. The V segment lost 6 bases and the J segment 5 bases; nucleotides outside the gene matches: 5. The CDR3 loop spans 15 amino acids. The CDR3 loop is CASRKTSGRHNEQFF. The CDR3 DNA reads TGTGCCAGCAGGAAGACTAGCGGGAGACACAATGAGCAGTTCTTC.

Ten or more counts support this clonotype. The chain uses TRBV29-1 and TRBJ2-3; D is unresolved. Germline-derived CDR1 and CDR2 are SQVTM and ANQGSEA. Between the trimmed V and J ends, which lost 3 bases and 2 bases, there was a span of 15 bases. The length of the CDR3 is 15 residues. This CDR3 is CSVDGRPPATDTQYF. CDR3 DNA sequence: TGCAGCGTTGACGGACGGCCACCGGCCACAGATACGCAGTATTTT.

The genes are TRBV30 and TRBJ2-3, with 9 positions matching TRBD2. The V and J ends lost 4 bases and 2 bases, in that order; junction bases with no gene match: 7. Per germline, CDR1 GTSNPN and CDR2 SVGIG (reference sequence). This CDR3 comprises 15 residues. The CDR3 sequence: CAWTPLAGNTDTQYF. The CDR3 bases are TGTGCCTGGACCCCACTAGCGGGTAACACAGATACGCAGTATTTT.

The table lists this clonotype with many counts. The genes are TRBV20-1 and TRBJ2-7; either TRBD1 or TRBD2 may fit D (7 bases each). This CDR3 contains 14 residues. The germline V gene has CDR1 DFQATT and CDR2 SNEGSKA (reference sequence). Trimming cost V 5 bases and J 0 bases, with 14 bases left between them. The CDR3 coding sequence is TGCAGTGCTCAGGGGGGGACAGACTCCTACGAGCAGTACTTC. It codes for CSAQGGTDSYEQYF.

The CDR3 bases are TGTGCCAGCAGCCACGAGCGGGCCAGCTCCTACGAGCAGTACTTC. It codes for CASSHERASSYEQYF. V and J are TRBV7-8 and TRBJ2-7; tentatively, D is TRBD2 (6 bases). Between the trimmed V and J ends, which lost 5 bases and 0 bases, there was a span of 14 bases. The CDR3 sequence is 15 residues long. Germline CDR1 is SGHVS and CDR2 is FQNEAQ.

Ten or more counts support this clonotype. This chain connects TRBV7-9 to TRBJ1-1; TRBD1 matches at 9 bases. The germline V gene has CDR1 SEHNR and CDR2 FQNEAQ (reference sequence). The CDR3 loop spans 17 amino acids. V dropped 3 bases and J dropped 3; count of bases not matched to a gene: 11. CDR3 bases: TGTGCCAGCAGCTTTCCCGCGGGACAGGGTTTGGACACTGAAGCTTTCTTT. Translated: CASSFPAGQGLDTEAFF.

This clonotype was counted many times. This sequence joins TRBV2 and TRBJ2-3; D gene ambiguous. With 4 bases removed from V and 0 bases from J, the gap between germline ends came to 2 bases. The CDR3 runs to 12 residues. Germline V gene sequence: CDR1 SNHLY, CDR2 FYNNEI. This CDR3 is CASSVSTDTQYF. The DNA for the CDR3 is TGTGCCAGCAGTGTGAGCACAGATACGCAGTATTTT. The full variable domain, completed using reference TRBV2 and TRBJ2-3, is EPEVTQTPSHQVTQMGQEVILRCVPISNHLYFYWYRQILGQKVEFLVSFYNNEISEKSEIFDDQFSVERPDGSNFTLKIRSTKLEDSAMYFCASSVSTDTQYFGPGTRLTVL.

The genes are TRBV30 and TRBJ1-2; 8 nucleotides match TRBD1. V was clipped by 2 bases and J by 8 bases; unmatched bases: 7. Germline assignment: CDR1 GTSNPN and CDR2 SVGIG (reference sequence). CDR3 size: 13 residues. CDR3 nucleotide sequence: TGTGCCTGGAGTCGACAGGGGCCTTCGGGCTACACCTTC. This gives the protein CAWSRQGPSGYTF.

V usage is TRBV29-1 and J usage is TRBJ2-7; D remains ambiguous. The CDR3 runs 15 residues. The germline V gene has CDR1 SQVTM and CDR2 ANQGSEA. Trimming left V 3 bases short and J 2 bases short, with 17 bases between. The CDR3 region is CSVEGSAASTYEQYF. In DNA form, the CDR3 reads TGCAGCGTTGAGGGTTCGGCAGCTTCGACCTACGAGCAGTACTTC.

The V and J genes are TRBV3-1 and TRBJ1-2; 7 bases map to TRBD1. J was trimmed by 3 bases and V by 4 bases; bases with no gene match: 5. The CDR3 spans 14 residues. CDR1 LGHDT and CDR2 YNNKEL come from the germline V gene (reference sequence). CDR3 residues: CASSRDRADYGYTF. For the CDR3, the DNA is TGTGCCAGCAGCCGCGACAGGGCCGACTATGGCTACACCTTC. Filled out from reference TRBV3-1 and TRBJ1-2, the complete variable domain reads DTAVSQTPKYLVTQMGNDKSIKCEQNLGHDTMYWYKQDSKKFLKIMFSYNNKELIINETVPNRFSPKSPDKAHLNLHINSLELGDSAVYFCASSRDRADYGYTFGSGTRLTVV.

This clonotype was found a few times. The chain links TRBV20-1 to TRBJ2-1; D possibly uses TRBD1 or TRBD2 (7 bases each). The CDR3 consists of 15 residues. Germline values: CDR1 DFQATT, CDR2 SNEGSKA (reference sequence). V was cut by 6 bases and J by 4 bases, with 19 bases left in between. CDR3 sequence reads: CSAGTGEAGYNEQFF. CDR3 DNA sequence: TGCAGTGCGGGAACAGGGGAAGCGGGATACAATGAGCAGTTCTTC.

At least ten counts were recorded for this clonotype. This sequence joins TRBV7-9 and TRBJ2-3; D unresolved. The CDR3 is 13 amino acids. Germline V CDR1 and CDR2: SEHNR, FQNEAQ (reference sequence). V lost 5 bases, J lost 0 bases, and 6 bases lay in between. CDR3 DNA sequence: TGTGCCAGCAGCATAGATAGCACAGATACGCAGTATTTT. Protein product: CASSIDSTDTQYF.

V usage is TRBV25-1 and J usage is TRBJ2-1, with 9 bases fitting TRBD2. CDR1 is MGHDK and CDR2 is SYGVNS in the germline V gene. CDR3 length equals 12 residues. CDR3 loop: CATTGLANEQFF. The CDR3 DNA follows: TGTGCTACGACAGGACTAGCGAATGAGCAGTTCTTC.

The chain has TRBV24-1 and TRBJ2-1; D perhaps matches TRBD1 (6 bases). Germline V gene sequence: CDR1 KGHDR, CDR2 SFDVKD. With 6 bases removed from V and 1 base from J, the gap between germline ends came to 15 bases. The CDR3 spans 16 residues. For the CDR3, the DNA is TGTGCCACCAGTTTACAGGGAGATCGGTCCTACAATGAGCAGTTCTTC. This encodes CATSLQGDRSYNEQFF.

This clonotype was counted at least ten times. The chain uses TRBV20-1 and TRBJ2-3; D is ambiguous. The length of the CDR3 is 12 residues. Germline loops: CDR1 DFQATT, CDR2 SNEGSKA (reference sequence). Trimming took off 4 bases at V and 4 bases at J, with 9 bases between the two ends. The CDR3 reads CSATRQADTQYF. The CDR3 coding sequence is TGCAGTGCTACACGGCAGGCAGATACGCAGTATTTT.

The chain recombines TRBV9 with TRBJ2-3, with 12 bases aligning to TRBD2. Trimming removed 4 bases from V and 7 bases from J; junction bases left unmatched: 7. Germline CDR1 and CDR2: SGDLS and YYNGEE. The CDR3 covers 15 residues. The chain's CDR3 is CASSTLTSGSNTQYF. In nucleotides, the CDR3 is TGTGCCAGCAGCACCCTGACTAGCGGGAGTAATACGCAGTATTTT.

This rearrangement joins TRBV11-2 to TRBJ2-3, with 8 bases identical to TRBD2. The germline V gene has CDR1 SGHAT and CDR2 FQNNGV. Trimming took 1 base from V and 4 from J; bases not matched to a gene: 10. The CDR3 totals 17 residues. This CDR3 reads CASSLAPGAGGADTQYF. The CDR3 nucleotides are TGTGCCAGCAGCTTAGCCCCGGGGGCGGGAGGTGCAGATACGCAGTATTTT.

This clonotype has a handful of counts. J is TRBJ2-5 and V is TRBV10-3, with D perhaps matching TRBD1 (6 bases). Looked up from germline, CDR1 is ENHRY and CDR2 is SYGVKD. The CDR3 is made up of 13 amino acids. The V end lost 4 bases, the J end lost 3 bases, and 9 bases lay between the germline ends. As DNA, the CDR3 is TGTGCCATCAGTGTGGACAGCAAAGAGACCCAGTACTTC. This gives the protein CAISVDSKETQYF.

This clonotype was found a few times. The chain carries TRBV27 and TRBJ2-2, with 11 nucleotides matching TRBD2. V lost 5 bases, J lost 8 bases, and 10 bases stayed unmatched. CDR1 is MNHEY and CDR2 is SMNVEV in the germline V gene (reference sequence). This CDR3 spans 16 amino acids. CDR3 amino acids: CASSPGLAGGRGELFF. CDR3 DNA: TGTGCCAGCAGTCCCGGTCTAGCGGGAGGTAGGGGGGAGCTGTTTTTT.